Detailed here is one TCR beta chain. Its antigen remains unidentified. Germline V gives CDR1 DFQATT, CDR2 SNEGSKA (reference sequence). V gave up 4 bases and J gave up 1 base, with 13 bases separating them. This CDR3 comprises 14 residues. The sample originates from a study of T cells in Graves' hyperthyroidism and ophthalmopathy. Broader study findings: Most thyroid clonotypes that were expanded above 0.001 also turned up in blood.

From RNA transcripts, TCR beta CDR3 regions were amplified. HTBI primers were used for first-round RT-PCR of the TCR CDR3. TCRdb reprocessed the multiplex PCR reads via MiXCR and lists one record per CDR3 protein. The sample has around 520,000 distinct CDR3 sequences; approximately 25% are singletons. Sequenced input: blood. This clonotype originated in a woman aged 30 to 39 with Graves' ophthalmopathy. This chain joins TRBV20-1 and TRBJ1-1; D might be TRBD1 (5 bases). The CDR3 DNA follows: TGCAGTGCTAAAGGGGATTTCGAGAACACTGAAGCTTTCTTT. Translating it yields CSAKGDFENTEAFF.